Below are 10 T cell receptor beta chains sequenced from a single sample in a study of blood T cell repertoires in COVID-19. Repertoires were generated with immunoSEQ multiplex PCR, while TCRdb's copy carries only in-frame clones and drops some. The sample lists around 130,000 clones, 70% to 80% occurring once. Sequencing was carried out using peripheral blood. These receptor sequences come from a human donor in a cohort sampled during active COVID-19.

The gene calls are TRBV6-5 and TRBJ2-7; TRBD1 is a possible D gene (6 bases). Germline assignment: CDR1 MNHEY and CDR2 SVGAGI. V gave up 7 bases and J gave up 0 bases, with 13 bases separating them. The length of the CDR3 is 14 residues. CDR3 sequence: CASTQQGSSYEQYF. Written as DNA, the CDR3 is TGTGCCAGCACCCAACAGGGTAGCTCCTACGAGCAGTACTTC.

This chain uses TRBV6-1 with TRBJ1-1; D not certain. CDR3 size: 14 residues. The V end was cut by 3 bases, the J end by 5 bases, with 13 bases between. In germline, CDR1 is MNHNS, CDR2 SASEGT. The CDR3 nucleotides read TGTGCCAGCAGTGATCACACAGATGAGACTGAAGCTTTCTTT. Its translation: CASSDHTDETEAFF.

This clone was detected once. V usage is TRBV7-3 and J usage is TRBJ2-7; tentative D call: TRBD1 (6 bases). This CDR3 is 13 amino acids long. V was clipped by 4 bases and J by 6 bases, with 13 bases between them. Germline V gene lookup returns CDR1 SGHTA and CDR2 FQGTGA. The CDR3, as DNA: TGTGCCAGCAGCTCACAGGGCGGAGGCGAGCAGTACTTC. Translation: CASSSQGGGEQYF.

The rearrangement links TRBV6-5 to TRBJ2-6; 10 nucleotides agree with TRBD1. The CDR3 contains 14 residues. V lost 5 bases to trimming and J lost 12 bases; unmatched junction nucleotides: 7. Germline V gives CDR1 MNHEY, CDR2 SVGAGI. The CDR3 DNA sequence: TGTGCCAGCAGTCCCAGGACAGGGGGGGGCGTCCTGACTTTC. This codes for CASSPRTGGGVLTF.

At least ten counts were recorded for this clone. The rearrangement links TRBV19 to TRBJ2-2; TRBD1 is a possible D gene (6 bases). The CDR3 has 14 residues. Germline V CDR1 and CDR2: LNHDA, SQIVND (reference sequence). V was clipped by 3 bases and J by 1 base, with 6 bases between them. DNA for the CDR3: TGTGCCAGTAGTATCAGGGGGAACACCGGGGAGCTGTTTTTT. It translates to CASSIRGNTGELFF.

The rearrangement uses TRBV6-6 and TRBJ1-5; D is ambiguous. V was trimmed by 6 bases and J by 6 bases, leaving 12 bases between them. Germline V CDR1 and CDR2: MNHNY, SVGAGI (reference sequence). The CDR3 loop spans 13 amino acids. The CDR3 region is CASSSLAVQPQHF. Here the CDR3 DNA reads TGTGCCAGCAGCTCTCTAGCGGTTCAGCCCCAGCATTTT.

This chain connects TRBV25-1 to TRBJ2-5; 7 nucleotides agree with TRBD2. The ends lost 7 bases at V and 3 bases at J; junction bases unmatched: 8. The CDR3 sequence is 14 residues long. The V gene's germline CDR1 is MGHDK and CDR2 SYGVNS. CDR3 protein: CASTERDGKETQYF. CDR3 coding DNA: TGTGCCAGCACCGAGCGGGACGGAAAAGAGACCCAGTACTTC.

The V gene is TRBV30, the J gene TRBJ1-1, with 7 bases lining up with TRBD1. With 4 bases clipped from V and 2 bases from J, the junction kept 4 bases outside the gene matches. This CDR3 comprises 13 residues. The germline gives CDR1 GTSNPN, CDR2 SVGIG (reference sequence). The CDR3 nucleotides are TGTGCCTGGACTCGACAGGGTAACACTGAAGCTTTCTTT. Translated, it gives CAWTRQGNTEAFF.

The rearrangement links TRBV5-1 to TRBJ2-3, with no clear D. From germline, CDR1 is SGHRS and CDR2 YFSETQ. V shed 1 base and J shed 2 bases, with 11 bases lying between them. The CDR3 is 15 amino acids. The CDR3 DNA reads TGCGCCAGCAGCTTGTTTCAGGATGCCACAGATACGCAGTATTTT. It yields the protein CASSLFQDATDTQYF. The variable domain in full, completed from reference TRBV5-1 and TRBJ2-3, reads KAGVTQTPRYLIKTRGQQVTLSCSPISGHRSVSWYQQTPGQGLQFLFEYFSETQRNKGNFPGRFSGRQFSNSRSEMNVSTLELGDSALYLCASSLFQDATDTQYFGPGTRLTVL.

This clone appeared once. The genes are TRBV5-1 and TRBJ2-7; 9 nucleotides agree with TRBD2. CDR3 length: 15 residues. V lost 4 bases and J lost 0; bases outside the gene matches: 5. CDR1 is SGHRS and CDR2 is YFSETQ in the germline V gene. CDR3 protein: CASSPLAGPSYEQYF. The CDR3 region has the DNA TGCGCCAGCAGCCCGCTAGCGGGGCCCTCCTACGAGCAGTACTTC.